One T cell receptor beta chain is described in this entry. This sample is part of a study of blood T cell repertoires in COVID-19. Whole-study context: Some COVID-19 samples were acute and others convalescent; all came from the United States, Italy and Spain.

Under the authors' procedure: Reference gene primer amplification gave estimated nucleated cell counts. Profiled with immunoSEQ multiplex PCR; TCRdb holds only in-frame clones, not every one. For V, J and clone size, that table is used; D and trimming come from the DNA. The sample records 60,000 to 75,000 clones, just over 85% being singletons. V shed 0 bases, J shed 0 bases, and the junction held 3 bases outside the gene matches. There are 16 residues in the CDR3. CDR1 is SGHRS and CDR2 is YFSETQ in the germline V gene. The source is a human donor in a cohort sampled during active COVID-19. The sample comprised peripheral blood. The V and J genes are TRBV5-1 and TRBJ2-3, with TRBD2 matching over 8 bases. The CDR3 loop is CASSLGWTSSTDTQYF. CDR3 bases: TGCGCCAGCAGCTTGGGTTGGACTAGCAGCACAGATACGCAGTATTTT.